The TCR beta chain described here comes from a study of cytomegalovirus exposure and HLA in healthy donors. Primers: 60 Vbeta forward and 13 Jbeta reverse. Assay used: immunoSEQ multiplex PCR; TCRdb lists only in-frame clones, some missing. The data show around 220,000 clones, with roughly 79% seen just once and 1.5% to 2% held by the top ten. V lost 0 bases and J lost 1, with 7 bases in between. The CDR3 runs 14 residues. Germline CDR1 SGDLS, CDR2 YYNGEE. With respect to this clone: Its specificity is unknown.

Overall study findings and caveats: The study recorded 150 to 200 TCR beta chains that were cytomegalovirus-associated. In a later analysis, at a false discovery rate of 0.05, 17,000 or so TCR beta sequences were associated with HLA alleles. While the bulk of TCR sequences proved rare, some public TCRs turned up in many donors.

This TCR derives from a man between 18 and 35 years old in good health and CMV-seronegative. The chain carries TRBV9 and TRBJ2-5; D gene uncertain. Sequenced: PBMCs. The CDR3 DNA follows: TGTGCCAGCAGCGTAGGAACCGGCCAAGAGACCCAGTACTTC. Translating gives CASSVGTGQETQYF.